These 3 T cell receptor beta chains were all obtained from the same sample, sequenced in a study of PD-1 blockade in mismatch repair-deficient tumors. This table comes from immunoSEQ multiplex PCR, and its TCRdb copy is limited to in-frame clones, with some not included. The sample records about 39,000 clones, roughly 84% being singletons. Here the sequenced sample was PBMCs, taken 38 to 40 weeks after starting pembrolizumab. Receptors originate from an adult with mismatch repair-deficient cancer.

The J gene is TRBJ1-5, the V gene TRBV2; D gene uncertain. Trimming pared 6 bases from V and 7 bases from J, leaving 16 bases between. CDR1 and CDR2 from the germline V gene are SNHLY and FYNNEI. This CDR3 has 14 residues. Written as DNA, the CDR3 is TGTGCCAGCAGAGAGTATCCGGGGAACCAGCCCCAGCATTTT. Translation gives CASREYPGNQPQHF.

J is TRBJ1-1 and V is TRBV12-5; 7 bases line up with TRBD1. Germline CDR1 and CDR2: LGHNT and FRNRAP. V lost 6 bases and J lost 1; bases outside the gene matches: 5. The CDR3 sequence is 14 residues long. CDR3 amino acids: CASGRQGGNTEAFF. Written as DNA, the CDR3 is TGTGCTAGTGGGCGACAGGGAGGGAACACTGAAGCTTTCTTT.

The chain has TRBV5-1 and TRBJ2-3; 10 nucleotides agree with TRBD2. In germline, CDR1 is SGHRS, CDR2 YFSETQ. J gave up 2 bases and V 4 bases, and 7 bases lay outside the gene matches. CDR3 length equals 16 residues. The CDR3 bases are TGCGCCAGCAGCACCGGGACTAGCGATTACACAGATACGCAGTATTTT. Translation: CASSTGTSDYTDTQYF. The full variable domain, its missing parts supplied by reference TRBV5-1 and TRBJ2-3, is KAGVTQTPRYLIKTRGQQVTLSCSPISGHRSVSWYQQTPGQGLQFLFEYFSETQRNKGNFPGRFSGRQFSNSRSEMNVSTLELGDSALYLCASSTGTSDYTDTQYFGPGTRLTVL.